These 18 T cell receptor beta chains were sequenced from one sample in a study of blood T cell repertoires in COVID-19. Sequencing used immunoSEQ multiplex PCR; TCRdb keeps in-frame clones, though not all of them. Of nearly 60,000 clones in the sample, around 87% were seen once. Sequenced input: peripheral blood. These receptors were obtained from a man between 60 and 75 years old with active COVID-19.

The chain uses TRBV6-5 and TRBJ2-3, with a possible D match to TRBD2 (5 bases). The germline CDR1 and CDR2 sequences are MNHEY and SVGAGI. The CDR3 runs to 13 residues. Trimming took 8 bases from V and 2 from J, leaving 11 bases between them. DNA for the CDR3: TGTGCCAGCGCCCAGAGGGTCACAGATACGCAGTATTTT. Its protein is CASAQRVTDTQYF.

V is TRBV7-3 and J is TRBJ2-1; TRBD2 might be the D (6 bases). The CDR3 is 18 amino acids. V was shortened by 6 bases and J by 5 bases, with 26 bases between the two germline ends. The germline V gene encodes CDR1 SGHTA and CDR2 FQGTGA. Written as DNA, the CDR3 is TGTGCCAGCAGTCTGAACGCTCTAGCGCCAAAAGAAAACAATGAGCAGTTCTTC. Translation: CASSLNALAPKENNEQFF. Full variable domain (outside the CDR3, taken from reference TRBV7-3 and TRBJ2-1): GAGVSQTPSNKVTEKGKYVELRCDPISGHTALYWYRQSLGQGPEFLIYFQGTGAADDSGLPNDRFFAVRPEGSVSTLKIQRTERGDSAVYLCASSLNALAPKENNEQFFGPGTRLTVL.

The chain links TRBV30 to TRBJ1-6; 7 nucleotides line up with TRBD1. Germline V lookup: CDR1 GTSNPN, CDR2 SVGIG (reference sequence). The junction had 9 bases not matched to a gene; V was cut back by 8 bases and J by 8 bases. The CDR3 contains 13 residues. The CDR3 DNA reads TGTGCCCGGGGAGAGGGGGCGGATTCACCCCTCCACTTT. This encodes CARGEGADSPLHF. The full variable domain, its missing parts supplied by reference TRBV30 and TRBJ1-6, is SQTIHQWPATLVQPVGSPLSLECTVEGTSNPNLYWYRQAAGRGLQLLFYSVGIGQISSEVPQNLSASRPQDRQFILSSKKLLLSDSGFYLCARGEGADSPLHFGNGTRLTVT.

V usage is TRBV2 and J usage is TRBJ1-2; TRBD1 agrees at 9 bases. Germline V gene sequence: CDR1 SNHLY, CDR2 FYNNEI. V trimming: 4 bases; J trimming: 8 bases; junction bases outside the gene matches: 8. The length of the CDR3 is 14 residues. DNA of the CDR3: TGTGCCAGCAGTGCACTTCGGACAGGGGAGGGCTACACCTTC. Protein product: CASSALRTGEGYTF.

The DNA for the CDR3 is TGTGCCACCTGCGGGACCCTAAATGAAAAACTGTTTTTT. This encodes CATCGTLNEKLFF. The J gene is TRBJ1-4, the V gene TRBV10-3, with a possible D match to TRBD1 (5 bases). This CDR3 has 13 residues. Trimming removed 10 bases at V and 5 bases at J, with 14 bases between. The V gene's germline CDR1 is ENHRY and CDR2 SYGVKD.

The chain has TRBV20-1 and TRBJ2-3; 8 positions match TRBD2. V lost 3 bases and J lost 1; bases outside the gene matches: 9. Germline V gene lookup returns CDR1 DFQATT and CDR2 SNEGSKA (reference sequence). The CDR3 length is 16 residues. This chain's CDR3 is CSASTGTRFRTDTQYF. CDR3 sequence (DNA): TGCAGTGCTAGTACCGGGACTAGATTTCGCACAGATACGCAGTATTTT.

The chain combines TRBV6-5 with TRBJ2-2; TRBD1 matches at 9 bases. Germline CDR1 is MNHEY and CDR2 is SVGAGI. The V gene end was trimmed by 11 bases and the J gene end by 3 bases; junction bases not matched to a gene: 7. The CDR3 sequence is 14 residues long. The CDR3 DNA follows: TGTGCCGCAAACCGGGACAGGGACACCGGGGAGCTGTTTTTT. Protein: CAANRDRDTGELFF.

Only a few counts were recorded for this clone. This chain uses TRBV6-2 or TRBV6-3 with TRBJ2-1, with a weak D call TRBD2 (5 bases). V was pared by 5 bases and J by 5 bases, with 10 bases between. The CDR3 totals 13 residues. Germline assignment: CDR1 MNHEY and CDR2 SVGEGT. CDR3 bases: TGTGCCAGCAGTACGCCGGGAAACAATGAGCAGTTCTTC. Translation: CASSTPGNNEQFF.

This rearrangement joins TRBV2 to TRBJ2-5, with 9 nucleotides matching TRBD2. V lost 3 bases to trimming and J lost 4 bases; unmatched junction nucleotides: 3. This CDR3 has 14 amino acids. Germline lookup yields CDR1 SNHLY and CDR2 FYNNEI. Written as DNA, the CDR3 is TGTGCCAGCAGTGATGGTAGCGGGAGAGAGACCCAGTACTTC. Translation: CASSDGSGRETQYF. Drawing the rest from reference TRBV2 and TRBJ2-5, the complete variable domain is EPEVTQTPSHQVTQMGQEVILRCVPISNHLYFYWYRQILGQKVEFLVSFYNNEISEKSEIFDDQFSVERPDGSNFTLKIRSTKLEDSAMYFCASSDGSGRETQYFGPGTRLLVL.

This chain connects TRBV2 to TRBJ1-1; the D is unclear. The CDR3 runs to 14 residues. The germline V and J ends were trimmed by 0 bases and 2 bases, with 7 bases remaining between them. Germline CDR1 SNHLY, CDR2 FYNNEI. DNA for the CDR3: TGTGCCAGCAGTGAAGCTGCCAGAAACACTGAAGCTTTCTTT. It encodes CASSEAARNTEAFF.

The chain has TRBV7-3 and TRBJ1-6; D perhaps matches TRBD1 (5 bases). From germline, CDR1 is SGHTA and CDR2 FQGTGA. CDR3 length: 14 amino acids. V dropped 2 bases and J dropped 4 bases, with 6 bases sitting between them. CDR3 residues: CASSLQGYNSPLHF. In nucleotides, the CDR3 is TGTGCCAGCAGCTTACAGGGTTATAATTCACCCCTCCACTTT.

The V call is TRBV19, the J call TRBJ1-1; 8 nucleotides agree with TRBD1. J lost 7 bases, V lost 4 bases, and 5 bases had no gene match. Germline V lookup: CDR1 LNHDA, CDR2 SQIVND (reference sequence). This CDR3 has 13 amino acids. The CDR3 nucleotides are TGTGCCAGTAGTACCCGACAGGGGTTTGAAGCTTTCTTT. This codes for CASSTRQGFEAFF.

The CDR3 region has the DNA TGTGCCAGCAGCGTGGGACAGGGGAGTGAAAAACTGTTTTTT. Amino acid sequence: CASSVGQGSEKLFF. The chain couples TRBV9 to TRBJ1-4; 10 bases agree with TRBD1. Germline V lookup: CDR1 SGDLS, CDR2 YYNGEE. V was pared by 2 bases and J by 7 bases, with 2 bases of the junction left unmatched. This CDR3 is 14 amino acids long.

The chain couples TRBV28 to TRBJ1-1, with TRBD1 matching over 8 bases. Germline CDR1 is MDHEN and CDR2 is SYDVKM. The CDR3 has 15 amino acids. Trimming took 2 bases from V and 6 from J; bases not matched to a gene: 8. This CDR3 reads CASSLVGQGAAEAFF. Written as DNA, the CDR3 is TGTGCCAGCAGTTTAGTCGGCCAGGGGGCCGCTGAAGCTTTCTTT.

This clone was picked up a small number of times. The chain recombines TRBV3-1 (or the pseudogene TRBV3-2) with TRBJ1-2; weak D call: TRBD1 (5 bases). Between the trimmed V and J ends, which lost 0 bases and 4 bases, there was a span of 12 bases. The CDR3 loop spans 15 amino acids. Germline assignment: CDR1 LGHDT and CDR2 YNNKEL (reference sequence). DNA of the CDR3: TGTGCCAGCAGCCAAGACGGGGGAACGGTCTATGGCTACACCTTC. This translates into CASSQDGGTVYGYTF.

The gene calls are TRBV19 and TRBJ2-2; D may be TRBD1 (6 bases). The V end was cut by 11 bases, the J end by 5 bases, with 24 bases between. The CDR3 runs to 16 residues. Germline V gene lookup returns CDR1 LNHDA and CDR2 SQIVND (reference sequence). CDR3 sequence reads: CAGGSSYSIGTGELFF. In DNA, the CDR3 is TGTGCCGGGGGCTCTAGTTATTCGATCGGGACCGGGGAGCTGTTTTTT.

The chain is built from TRBV23-1 and TRBJ2-3; 9 nucleotides agree with TRBD1. TRBV23-1 counts as an open reading frame of uncertain function. The CDR3 is 15 amino acids. Trimming cost V 8 bases and J 4 bases; bases outside gene matches: 10. The CDR3 bases are TGCGCCAGCCTCTCTCGGGACAGGGAAGCAGATACGCAGTATTTT. The encoded protein is CASLSRDREADTQYF.

This chain links TRBV6-5 with TRBJ1-1; 7 nucleotides line up with TRBD1. This CDR3 contains 14 residues. In germline, CDR1 is MNHEY, CDR2 SVGAGI. The ends lost 3 bases at V and 8 bases at J; junction bases unmatched: 9. CDR3 DNA sequence: TGTGCCAGCAGTTATAGGGTCGGGACAGCAGAAGCTTTCTTT. It encodes CASSYRVGTAEAFF.